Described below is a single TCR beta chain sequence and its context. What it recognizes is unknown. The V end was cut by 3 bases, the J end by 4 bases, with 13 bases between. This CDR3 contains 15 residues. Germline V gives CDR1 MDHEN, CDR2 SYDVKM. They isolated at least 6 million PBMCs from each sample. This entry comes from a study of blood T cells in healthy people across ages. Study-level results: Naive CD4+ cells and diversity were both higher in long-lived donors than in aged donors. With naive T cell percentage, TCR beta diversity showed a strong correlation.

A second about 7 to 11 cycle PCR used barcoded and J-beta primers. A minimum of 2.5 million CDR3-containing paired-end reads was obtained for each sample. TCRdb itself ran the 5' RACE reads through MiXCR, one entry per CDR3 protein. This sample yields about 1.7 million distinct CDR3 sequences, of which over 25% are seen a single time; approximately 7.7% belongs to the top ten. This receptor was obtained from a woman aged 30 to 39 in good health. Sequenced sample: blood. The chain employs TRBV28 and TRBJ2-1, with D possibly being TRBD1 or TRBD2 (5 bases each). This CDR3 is CASSLIGTGYNEQFF. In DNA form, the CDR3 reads TGTGCCAGCAGTTTGATCGGGACCGGTTACAATGAGCAGTTCTTC.